The 18 T cell receptor beta chains below were found in one sample sequenced in a study of T cells after posttransplantation cyclophosphamide. TCRdb's table, derived via immunoSEQ multiplex PCR, lists solely in-frame clones and lacks some. This sample carries more than 10,000 clones, under 85% of them seen once, and the ten largest clones take 0.65% to 0.85%. Sequenced input: memory CD4+ T cells sorted from PBMCs. These receptors all stem from a man aged 45-65 years in good health, CMV-negative, and a related stem cell transplant donor.

V gene TRBV5-4 combines with J gene TRBJ1-1; 10 bases are a match to TRBD1. The CDR3 length is 12 residues. With V trimmed by 4 bases and J by 9 bases, 3 bases remained unmatched. CDR1 is SGHNT and CDR2 is YYREEE in the germline V gene (reference sequence). CDR3 sequence: CASSIDRGQAFF. CDR3 bases: TGTGCCAGCAGCATAGACAGGGGGCAAGCTTTCTTT.

The genes are TRBV10-1 and TRBJ1-4; unclear D gene. The CDR3 has 14 amino acids. V was clipped by 5 bases and J by 8 bases, with 15 bases between them. The germline CDR1 and CDR2 sequences are WNHNN and SYGVQD (reference sequence). CDR3 loop: CASSSGQHGEKLFF. The CDR3 DNA reads TGCGCCAGCAGTTCCGGCCAGCACGGGGAAAAACTGTTTTTT.

This sequence joins TRBV27 and TRBJ1-4, with D possibly being TRBD1 (5 bases). CDR1 is MNHEY and CDR2 is SMNVEV in the germline V gene (reference sequence). The CDR3 has 12 residues. The V and J ends lost 8 bases and 8 bases respectively, with 12 bases between them. CDR3 nucleotide sequence: TGTGCCAGCGGACTCCGGGGGGAAAAACTGTTTTTT. It is translated as CASGLRGEKLFF.

The sample holds one count of this clone. This chain links TRBV5-6 with TRBJ1-4; D uncertain. The CDR3 covers 11 residues. The germline CDR1 and CDR2 sequences are SGHDT and YYEEEE. Trimming left V 1 base short and J 8 bases short, with 3 bases between. The CDR3 here is CASSLREKLFF. Written as DNA, the CDR3 is TGTGCCAGCAGCTTGCGGGAAAAACTGTTTTTT.

Here the CDR3 DNA reads TGTGCCTGGAGTTTCAAAACAGGGGGCCACACCTTC. It codes for CAWSFKTGGHTF. The rearrangement links TRBV30 to TRBJ1-2; the match to TRBD1 covers 9 bases. CDR3 length: 12 residues. Germline V gene lookup returns CDR1 GTSNPN and CDR2 SVGIG (reference sequence). V trimming: 2 bases; J trimming: 12 bases; junction bases outside the gene matches: 7.

This chain connects TRBV4-1 to TRBJ2-3, with D maybe TRBD2 (6 bases). This CDR3 spans 14 amino acids. V was trimmed by 6 bases and J by 1 base, leaving 11 bases between them. Germline-derived CDR1 and CDR2 are MGHRA and YSYEKL. The CDR3 sequence: CASSTGVGTDTQYF. DNA of the CDR3: TGCGCCAGCAGTACGGGGGTGGGCACAGATACGCAGTATTTT.

The J gene is TRBJ1-1, the V gene TRBV5-1; no reliable D call. Trimming cost V 0 bases and J 11 bases, with 14 bases left between them. Germline CDR1 SGHRS, CDR2 YFSETQ. CDR3 size: 13 residues. CDR3 residues: CASSLGGRKMAFF. For the CDR3, the DNA is TGCGCCAGCAGCTTGGGCGGTCGAAAGATGGCTTTCTTT.

This chain connects TRBV7-2 to TRBJ2-7; D is possibly TRBD2 (6 bases). Germline V gene lookup returns CDR1 SGHTA and CDR2 FQGNSA. Deletions cut 5 bases from V and 12 bases from J, with 17 bases between. The CDR3 extends over 12 amino acids. CDR3 in amino acids: CASSTRDSRVYF. The CDR3, as DNA: TGTGCCAGCAGCACCAGGGACTCCAGGGTGTACTTC.

There are a few counts of this clone. This rearrangement joins TRBV7-2 to TRBJ1-2; D gene unclear. The CDR3 runs to 14 residues. CDR1 and CDR2 (germline): SGHTA, FQGNSA. V was pared by 2 bases and J by 0 bases, with 7 bases between. This CDR3 reads CASSLSYTNYGYTF. Written as DNA, the CDR3 is TGTGCCAGCAGCTTATCGTATACTAACTATGGCTACACCTTC.

This chain connects TRBV9 to TRBJ1-4; D is undetermined. Germline loops: CDR1 SGDLS, CDR2 YYNGEE. CDR3 length: 16 amino acids. Trimming pared 0 bases from V and 8 bases from J, leaving 17 bases between. In DNA form, the CDR3 reads TGTGCCAGCAGCGTAGGAGCTGACAACAGAGGGGAAAAACTGTTTTTT. Translated, it gives CASSVGADNRGEKLFF.

The rearrangement links TRBV25-1 to TRBJ1-2; D is undetermined. Trimming removed 5 bases from V and 4 bases from J, with 5 bases in between. Germline V CDR1 and CDR2: MGHDK, SYGVNS. CDR3 size: 11 residues. The CDR3 protein is CASSPGYGYTF. As DNA, the CDR3 is TGTGCCAGCAGTCCCGGCTATGGCTACACCTTC.

V usage is TRBV27 and J usage is TRBJ2-2; TRBD2 agrees at 8 bases. The CDR3 is made up of 16 amino acids. CDR1 MNHEY and CDR2 SMNVEV come from the germline V gene (reference sequence). V lost 1 base, J lost 5 bases, and 6 bases stayed unmatched. Here the CDR3 reads CASSLFAGGGTGELFF. The CDR3, as DNA: TGTGCCAGCAGTTTATTTGCGGGGGGAGGAACCGGGGAGCTGTTTTTT.

This clone was seen a single time. V gene TRBV5-1 combines with J gene TRBJ2-7; 11 bases match TRBD1. J lost 3 bases, V lost 4 bases, and 3 bases had no gene match. This CDR3 is built from 14 residues. Germline CDR1 reads SGHRS; CDR2 reads YFSETQ. CDR3 coding DNA: TGCGCCAGCAGCAGGGGACAGGGGGGCTACGAGCAGTACTTC. This sequence encodes CASSRGQGGYEQYF. The whole variable domain, remainder taken from reference TRBV5-1 and TRBJ2-7, is KAGVTQTPRYLIKTRGQQVTLSCSPISGHRSVSWYQQTPGQGLQFLFEYFSETQRNKGNFPGRFSGRQFSNSRSEMNVSTLELGDSALYLCASSRGQGGYEQYFGPGTRLTVT.

The V call is TRBV5-5, the J call TRBJ2-7, with 7 bases that match TRBD2. From germline, CDR1 is SGHKS and CDR2 YYEKEE (reference sequence). This CDR3 has 16 amino acids. The ends lost 5 bases at V and 5 bases at J; junction bases unmatched: 16. CDR3: CASSPTASGGGNEQYF. The CDR3 DNA is TGTGCCAGCAGTCCGACGGCCTCGGGGGGAGGGAACGAGCAGTACTTC.

The V call is TRBV10-3, the J call TRBJ1-2; D is possibly TRBD1 (6 bases). The CDR3 totals 13 residues. The germline V gene has CDR1 ENHRY and CDR2 SYGVKD. V was pared by 10 bases and J by 6 bases, with 18 bases between. The CDR3 reads CASHREAENGYTF. As DNA, the CDR3 is TGTGCCAGCCACAGGGAAGCAGAAAATGGCTACACCTTC.

The rearrangement uses TRBV28 and TRBJ2-1, with 8 bases identical to TRBD1. Germline V gene lookup returns CDR1 MDHEN and CDR2 SYDVKM. The CDR3 loop spans 15 amino acids. Trimming at V came to 7 bases and at J to 7 bases, leaving 12 bases not matched to a gene. The CDR3 nucleotides are TGTGCCAGCATGGGGTTCGCAGGGGGCAAGAATGAGCAGTTCTTC. Translation: CASMGFAGGKNEQFF.

The chain couples TRBV19 to TRBJ1-5, with D perhaps TRBD1 (6 bases). Trimming pared 10 bases from V and 3 bases from J, leaving 16 bases between. The V gene's germline CDR1 is LNHDA and CDR2 SQIVND (reference sequence). CDR3 size: 14 residues. This CDR3 is CATDEGGVNQPQHF. The CDR3 DNA follows: TGTGCCACCGACGAGGGGGGGGTCAATCAGCCCCAGCATTTT. The complete variable domain, with remaining parts taken from reference TRBV19 and TRBJ1-5, reads DGGITQSPKYLFRKEGQNVTLSCEQNLNHDAMYWYRQDPGQGLRLIYYSQIVNDFQKGDIAEGYSVSREKKESFPLTVTSAQKNPTAFYLCATDEGGVNQPQHFGDGTRLSIL.

The chain recombines TRBV7-3 with TRBJ1-1, with 7 nucleotides matching TRBD1. Germline V gene sequence: CDR1 SGHTA, CDR2 FQGTGA. V trimming: 5 bases; J trimming: 1 base; junction bases outside the gene matches: 1. This CDR3 comprises 13 residues. Here the CDR3 reads CASSRDRNTEAFF. The CDR3 coding sequence is TGTGCCAGCAGCCGGGACAGGAACACTGAAGCTTTCTTT. Full variable domain (remainder filled in from reference TRBV7-3 and TRBJ1-1): GAGVSQTPSNKVTEKGKYVELRCDPISGHTALYWYRQSLGQGPEFLIYFQGTGAADDSGLPNDRFFAVRPEGSVSTLKIQRTERGDSAVYLCASSRDRNTEAFFGQGTRLTVV.